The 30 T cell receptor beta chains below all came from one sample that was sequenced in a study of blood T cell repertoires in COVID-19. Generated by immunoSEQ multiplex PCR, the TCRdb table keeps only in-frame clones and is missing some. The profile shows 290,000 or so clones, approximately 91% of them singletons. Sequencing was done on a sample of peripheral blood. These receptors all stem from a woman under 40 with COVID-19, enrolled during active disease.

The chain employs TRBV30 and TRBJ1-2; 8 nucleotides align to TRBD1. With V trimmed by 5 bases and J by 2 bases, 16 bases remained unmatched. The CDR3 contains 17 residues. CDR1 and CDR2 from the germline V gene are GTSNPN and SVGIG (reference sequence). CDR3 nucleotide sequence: TGTGCCTGGGGAAGAGCCCGACAGGGGAAAATGAACTATGGCTACACCTTC. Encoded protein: CAWGRARQGKMNYGYTF.

CDR3 nucleotides: TGCGCCAGCAGCTTGGCCGGCAGACAGGGGGCCTATGGCTACACCTTC. Translating it yields CASSLAGRQGAYGYTF. The chain is built from TRBV5-1 and TRBJ1-2; 10 bases are a match to TRBD1. The length of the CDR3 is 16 residues. Germline CDR1 is SGHRS and CDR2 is YFSETQ. Germline trimming cut 0 bases from V and 4 bases from J; bases unmatched to any gene: 6.

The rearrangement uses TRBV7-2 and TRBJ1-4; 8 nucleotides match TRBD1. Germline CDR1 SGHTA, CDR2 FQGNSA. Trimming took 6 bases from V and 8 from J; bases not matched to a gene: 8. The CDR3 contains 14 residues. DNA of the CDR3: TGTGCCAGCAGTAACGGACAGGGAAAAGAAAAACTGTTTTTT. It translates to CASSNGQGKEKLFF.

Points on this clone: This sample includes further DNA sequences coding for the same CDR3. This chain's CDR3 is CASSPGTGHEKLFF. The CDR3, as DNA: TGTGCCAGCTCACCCGGGACAGGGCATGAAAAACTGTTTTTT. V is TRBV18 and J is TRBJ1-4; TRBD1 matches 9 bases. With 3 bases clipped from V and 6 bases from J, the junction kept 2 bases outside the gene matches. Germline V gene sequence: CDR1 KGHSH, CDR2 LQKENI. This CDR3 has 14 residues. Looking up the rest from reference TRBV18 and TRBJ1-4 gives the full variable domain: NAGVMQNPRHLVRRRGQEARLRCSPMKGHSHVYWYRQLPEEGLKFMVYLQKENIIDESGMPKERFSAEFPKEGPSILRIQQVVRGDSAAYFCASSPGTGHEKLFFGSGTQLSVL.

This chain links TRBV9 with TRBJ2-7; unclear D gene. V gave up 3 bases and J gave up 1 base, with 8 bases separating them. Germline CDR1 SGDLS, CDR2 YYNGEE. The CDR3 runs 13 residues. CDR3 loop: CASSASPSYEQYF. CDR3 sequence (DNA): TGTGCCAGCAGCGCGAGCCCGTCCTACGAGCAGTACTTC.

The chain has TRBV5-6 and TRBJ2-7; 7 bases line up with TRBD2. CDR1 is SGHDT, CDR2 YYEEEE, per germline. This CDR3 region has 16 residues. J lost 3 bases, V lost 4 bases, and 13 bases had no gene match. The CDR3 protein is CASSPRVSQRDYEQYF. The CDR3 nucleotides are TGTGCCAGCAGCCCCCGAGTGTCTCAGCGGGACTACGAGCAGTACTTC.

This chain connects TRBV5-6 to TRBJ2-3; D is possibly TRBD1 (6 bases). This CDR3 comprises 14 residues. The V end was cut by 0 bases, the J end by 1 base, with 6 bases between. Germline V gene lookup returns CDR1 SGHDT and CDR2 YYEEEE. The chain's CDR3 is CASSLEGGTDTQYF. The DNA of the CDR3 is TGTGCCAGCAGCTTGGAGGGGGGCACAGATACGCAGTATTTT.

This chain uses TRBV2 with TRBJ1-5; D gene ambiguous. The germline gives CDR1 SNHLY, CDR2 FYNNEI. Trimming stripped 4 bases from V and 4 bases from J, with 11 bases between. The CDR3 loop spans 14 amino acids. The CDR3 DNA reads TGTGCCAGCAGTGGAGGTTGGGTTAATCAGCCCCAGCATTTT. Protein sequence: CASSGGWVNQPQHF.

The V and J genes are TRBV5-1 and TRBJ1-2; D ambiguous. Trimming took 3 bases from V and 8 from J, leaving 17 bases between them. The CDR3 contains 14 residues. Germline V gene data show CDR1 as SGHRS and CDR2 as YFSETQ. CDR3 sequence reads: CASSSQSPGGGYTF. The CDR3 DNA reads TGCGCCAGCAGCTCACAGAGCCCTGGCGGGGGCTACACCTTC.

This CDR3 reads CASSDWTGSLYNSPLHF. The CDR3 DNA reads as TGTGCCAGCAGTGACTGGACAGGGAGTCTCTATAATTCACCCCTCCACTTT. This sequence joins TRBV6-1 and TRBJ1-6; 8 bases fit TRBD1. The germline V gene has CDR1 MNHNS and CDR2 SASEGT. V lost 3 bases and J lost 3; bases outside the gene matches: 7. The CDR3 spans 17 residues.

CDR3 in DNA: TGTGCCAGCTCACCTCCCTCTAGCGGGGACTACGAGCAGTACTTC. Its protein product is CASSPPSSGDYEQYF. This chain joins TRBV18 and TRBJ2-7; 9 nucleotides line up with TRBD2. The V gene end was trimmed by 3 bases and the J gene end by 3 bases; junction bases not matched to a gene: 6. CDR1 is KGHSH, CDR2 LQKENI, per germline. The CDR3 runs to 15 residues.

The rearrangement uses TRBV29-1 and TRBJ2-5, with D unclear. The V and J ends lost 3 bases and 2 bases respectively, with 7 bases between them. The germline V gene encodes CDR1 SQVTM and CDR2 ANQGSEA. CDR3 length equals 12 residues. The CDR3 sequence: CSVEYQQETQYF. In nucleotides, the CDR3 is TGCAGCGTTGAGTACCAGCAAGAGACCCAGTACTTC.

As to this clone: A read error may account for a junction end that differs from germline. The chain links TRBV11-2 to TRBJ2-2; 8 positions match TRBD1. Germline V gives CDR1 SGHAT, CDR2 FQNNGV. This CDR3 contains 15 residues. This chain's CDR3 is CASRLGTGATGELFF. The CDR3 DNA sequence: TGTGCCAGCCGCTTAGGGACAGGCGCAACCGGGGAGCTGTTTTTT.

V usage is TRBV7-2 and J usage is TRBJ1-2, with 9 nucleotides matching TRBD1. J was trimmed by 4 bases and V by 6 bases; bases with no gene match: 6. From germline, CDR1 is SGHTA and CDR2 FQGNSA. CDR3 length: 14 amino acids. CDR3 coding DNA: TGTGCCAGCAGTCGACAGGGGGGCTCCTATGGCTACACCTTC. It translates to CASSRQGGSYGYTF. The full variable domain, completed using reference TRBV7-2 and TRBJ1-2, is GAGVSQSPSNKVTEKGKDVELRCDPISGHTALYWYRQSLGQGLEFLIYFQGNSAPDKSGLPSDRFSAERTGGSVSTLTIQRTQQEDSAVYLCASSRQGGSYGYTFGSGTRLTVV.

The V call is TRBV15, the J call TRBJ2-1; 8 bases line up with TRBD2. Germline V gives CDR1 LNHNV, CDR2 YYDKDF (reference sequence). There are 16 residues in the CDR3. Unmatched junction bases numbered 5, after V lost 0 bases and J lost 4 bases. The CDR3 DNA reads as TGTGCCACCAGCAGAGAAAGAGGCGGGGGGTACAATGAGCAGTTCTTC. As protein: CATSRERGGGYNEQFF.

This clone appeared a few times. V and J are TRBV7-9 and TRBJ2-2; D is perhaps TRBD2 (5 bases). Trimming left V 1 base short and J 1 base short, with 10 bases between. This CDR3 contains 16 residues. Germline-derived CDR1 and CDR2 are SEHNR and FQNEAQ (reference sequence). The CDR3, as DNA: TGTGCCAGCAGCTTAGACTCCCGGGAGAACACCGGGGAGCTGTTTTTT. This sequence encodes CASSLDSRENTGELFF.

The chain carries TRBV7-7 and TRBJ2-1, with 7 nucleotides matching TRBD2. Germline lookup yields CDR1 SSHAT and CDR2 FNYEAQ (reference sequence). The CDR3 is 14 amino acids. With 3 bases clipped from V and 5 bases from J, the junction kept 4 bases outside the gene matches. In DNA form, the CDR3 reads TGTGCCAGCAGCTTTGGACTAGGGAACAATGAGCAGTTCTTC. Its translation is CASSFGLGNNEQFF.

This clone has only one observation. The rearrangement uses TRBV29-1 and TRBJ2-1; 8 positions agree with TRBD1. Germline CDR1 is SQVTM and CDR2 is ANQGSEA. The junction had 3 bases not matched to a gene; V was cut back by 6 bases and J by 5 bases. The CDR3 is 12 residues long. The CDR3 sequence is CSVGQGNNEQFF. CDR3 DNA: TGCAGCGTAGGACAGGGAAACAATGAGCAGTTCTTC.

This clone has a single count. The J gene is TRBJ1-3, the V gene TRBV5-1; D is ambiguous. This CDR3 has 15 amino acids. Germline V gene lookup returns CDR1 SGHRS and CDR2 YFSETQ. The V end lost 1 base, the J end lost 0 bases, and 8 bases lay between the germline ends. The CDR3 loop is CASSLNSPSGNTIYF. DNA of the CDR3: TGCGCCAGCAGCTTGAACAGTCCCTCTGGAAACACCATATATTTT.

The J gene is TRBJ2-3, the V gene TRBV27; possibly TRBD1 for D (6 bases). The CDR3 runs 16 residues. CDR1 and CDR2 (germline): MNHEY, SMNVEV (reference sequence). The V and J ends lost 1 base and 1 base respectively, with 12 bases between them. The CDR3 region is CASSLYGTQGTDTQYF. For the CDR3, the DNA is TGTGCCAGCAGTTTATACGGGACACAGGGCACAGATACGCAGTATTTT.

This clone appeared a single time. CDR3 sequence: CASSRFYEQYF. The CDR3 bases are TGTGCCAGCAGCCGTTTCTACGAGCAGTACTTC. This sequence joins TRBV5-8 and TRBJ2-7; D is unclear. The V gene's germline CDR1 is SGHTS and CDR2 YDEGEE. V was trimmed by 4 bases and J by 3 bases, leaving 5 bases between them. This CDR3 comprises 11 residues.

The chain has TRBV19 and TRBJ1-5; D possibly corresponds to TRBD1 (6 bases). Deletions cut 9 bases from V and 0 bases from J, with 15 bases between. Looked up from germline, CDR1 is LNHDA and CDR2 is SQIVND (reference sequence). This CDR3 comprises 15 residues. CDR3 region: CASDPGGRSNQPQHF. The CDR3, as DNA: TGTGCCAGCGACCCGGGGGGCCGTAGCAATCAGCCCCAGCATTTT.

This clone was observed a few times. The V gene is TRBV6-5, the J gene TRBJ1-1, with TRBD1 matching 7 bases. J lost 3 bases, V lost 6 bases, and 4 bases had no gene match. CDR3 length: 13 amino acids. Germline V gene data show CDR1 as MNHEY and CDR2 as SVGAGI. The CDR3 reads CASRDRPYTEAFF. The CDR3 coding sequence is TGTGCCAGCAGGGACAGGCCGTACACTGAAGCTTTCTTT.

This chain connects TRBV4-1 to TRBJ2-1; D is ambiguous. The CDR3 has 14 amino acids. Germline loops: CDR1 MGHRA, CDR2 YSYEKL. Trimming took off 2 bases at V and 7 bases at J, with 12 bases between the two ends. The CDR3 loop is CASSQLQIRNEQFF. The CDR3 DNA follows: TGCGCCAGCAGCCAACTACAAATCAGGAATGAGCAGTTCTTC.

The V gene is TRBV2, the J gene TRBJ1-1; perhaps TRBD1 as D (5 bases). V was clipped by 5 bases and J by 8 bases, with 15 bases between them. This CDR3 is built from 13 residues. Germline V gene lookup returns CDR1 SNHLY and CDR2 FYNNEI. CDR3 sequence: CASSTGTVLEAFF. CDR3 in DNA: TGTGCCAGCAGTACAGGAACCGTACTCGAAGCTTTCTTT.

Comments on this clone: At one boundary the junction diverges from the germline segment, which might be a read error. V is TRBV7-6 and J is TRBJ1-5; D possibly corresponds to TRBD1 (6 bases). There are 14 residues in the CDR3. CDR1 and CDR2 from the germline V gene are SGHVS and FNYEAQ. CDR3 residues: CASSQQGYNQSQHF. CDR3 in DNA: TGTGCCAGCAGCCAACAGGGATACAATCAGTCCCAGCATTTT.

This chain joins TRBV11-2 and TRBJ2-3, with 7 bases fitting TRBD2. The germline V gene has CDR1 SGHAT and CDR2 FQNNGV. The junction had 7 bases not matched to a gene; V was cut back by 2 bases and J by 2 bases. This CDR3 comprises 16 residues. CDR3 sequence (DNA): TGTGCCAGCAGCTTATTCCCGGGGGGATACACAGATACGCAGTATTTT. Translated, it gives CASSLFPGGYTDTQYF.

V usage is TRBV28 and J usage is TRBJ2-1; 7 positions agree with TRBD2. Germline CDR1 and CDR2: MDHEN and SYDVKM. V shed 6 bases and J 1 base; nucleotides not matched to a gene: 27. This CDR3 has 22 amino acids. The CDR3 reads CASSLISLTWAGLFTSYNEQFF. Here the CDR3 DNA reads TGTGCCAGCAGCTTAATTTCCCTGACGTGGGCGGGACTATTTACTTCCTACAATGAGCAGTTCTTC.

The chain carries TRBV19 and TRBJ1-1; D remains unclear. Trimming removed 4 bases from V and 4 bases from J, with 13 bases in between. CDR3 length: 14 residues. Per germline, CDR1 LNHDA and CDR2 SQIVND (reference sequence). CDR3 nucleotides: TGTGCCAGTAGTAACAACCTAGGCGGCACTGAAGCTTTCTTT. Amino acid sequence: CASSNNLGGTEAFF. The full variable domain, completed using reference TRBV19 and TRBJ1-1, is DGGITQSPKYLFRKEGQNVTLSCEQNLNHDAMYWYRQDPGQGLRLIYYSQIVNDFQKGDIAEGYSVSREKKESFPLTVTSAQKNPTAFYLCASSNNLGGTEAFFGQGTRLTVV.

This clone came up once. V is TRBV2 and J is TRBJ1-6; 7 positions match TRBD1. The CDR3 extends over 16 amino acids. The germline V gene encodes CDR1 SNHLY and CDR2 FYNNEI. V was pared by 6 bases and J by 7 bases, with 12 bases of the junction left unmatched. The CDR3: CASRTRQGLGNSPLHF. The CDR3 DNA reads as TGTGCCAGCAGGACCCGACAGGGCCTGGGGAATTCACCCCTCCACTTT.